This T cell receptor beta chain was identified in a study of shared clonotypes between healthy human individuals. Points from the study as a whole: Among a few donors, approximately 5.4% of naive CD4 clonotypes were found in common. Clonotypes not shared had lower generation probabilities than those common to all four donors.

Germline trimming cut 6 bases from V and 3 bases from J; bases unmatched to any gene: 2. The germline V gene encodes CDR1 MNHNS and CDR2 SASEGT. The CDR3 runs 13 residues. Regarding this clone: The antigen is not known.

Profiling relied on immunoSEQ multiplex PCR, and the TCRdb table lists in-frame clones only, not all of them. Here the sample spans about 980,000 clones, less than 85% being singletons. The material sequenced was memory CD4+ T cells sorted from blood. Subset given: CD45RA-negative fraction. The rearrangement joins TRBV6-1 to TRBJ1-2, with TRBD1 identical over 9 bases. The receptor was isolated from a man aged 18 to 29 in good health. The CDR3: CASSRTGDYGYTF. The DNA of the CDR3 is TGTGCCAGCAGCCGGACAGGGGACTATGGCTACACCTTC.